Given below is one T cell receptor beta chain in context. The antigen it binds to is not known. Per-nucleotide qualities are absent, and no much larger clonotype sits a single base away. The cohort was made up of roughly 670 healthy bone marrow donors. Cohort members were all nominally healthy when sampled, although unrecorded immune exposures were likely present. The donor was CMV seronegative and was included in the group of 352 seronegative cohort members. Each donor provided a peripheral blood sample, and peripheral blood mononuclear cells were used for TCR beta sequencing. The Qiagen DNeasy Blood Extraction Kit was used to extract genomic DNA from the blood cell samples. The method behind the library was the immunoSEQ multiplex PCR assay. A mixture of 60 forward primers for TCR Vbeta segments and 13 reverse primers for TCR Jbeta segments was used in the multiplex PCR. The CDR3 region of rearranged TCR beta genes was amplified from genomic DNA with a multiplex PCR assay. The Illumina HiSeq System was used to sequence the amplified TCR beta libraries as 87-base-pair reads. Concerning the study's data processing: A later analysis tallied roughly 76 million unique TCR beta chains across the 666 repertoires, and some 10 million of those chains were shared by two or more donors. Raw reads were error-corrected and collapsed into unique sequences by a nearest-neighbor algorithm in which closely related sequences were merged to remove PCR and sequencing errors. V, D and J gene segments were assigned by aligning CDR3 sequences to IMGT reference sequences. For a sequence to be retained, at least a six-nucleotide match to both a V gene segment and a J gene segment was required. Rearrangements were classified as productive when the CDR3 lacked stop codons and remained in frame with V and J, and all other rearrangements were classified as non-productive. CDR3 was defined according to IMGT convention as the region running from the second conserved V-encoded cysteine to the conserved J-encoded phenylalanine. The earlier analysis of some 580 of the donors excluded any sequence lacking an unambiguous match to a single V gene segment. In an earlier analysis of 450 to 700 of the donors, V segments were called functional above 56.7% productive rearrangements and were called segregating when the between-donor standard deviation exceeded 5%. A statistical classification framework was developed to diagnose cytomegalovirus status using the catalog of TCR beta chain sequences. V and J gene assignment, in a later analysis, came from comparing TCR nucleotide sequences with IMGT/GENE-DB human TR gene sequences. In a later analysis, CDR3 sequences and most-parsimonious VDJ recombination scenarios were assigned using the TCRdist pipeline. In a later analysis, each TCR beta chain was defined by its CDR3 amino acid sequence together with its V-gene family, and reads without a unique V-gene family were excluded. To address suspected cross-contamination and a sequencing artifact, a later analysis removed roughly 580 highly shared, low-generation-probability nucleotide sequences. A later analysis calculated a clonal expansion index for each public chain from normalized within-repertoire ranks of inferred template counts. A later analysis computed generation probabilities with a VDJ recombination model fitted to out-of-frame rearrangements, and checked the results against IGoR. In a later analysis, TCR-TCR, TCR-HLA and TCR-CMV co-occurrence was scored with hypergeometric tests, and a repertoire-size bias correction was applied to TCR pairs. In a later analysis, false discovery rates were estimated by permuting HLA or CMV assignments 20 times. In a later analysis, co-occurring TCRs were grouped using DBSCAN, with TCRdist sequence similarity added in when clustering inside HLA-allele-positive subsets. For co-occurrence clustering, repertoires with fewer than 30,000 or more than 120,000 public chains were excluded, along with about five repertoires with anomalous nucleotide sharing. In TCRdb, the immuneACCESS table is reduced to in-frame sequences with V and J assigned. These tables do not hold every clone; where another copy was compared, an unresolved V gene accounts for under half, and the others remain unexplained. The DNA was the basis for D and trimming; V, J and clone size are from that table. The sample table holds some 130,000 clones, of which 76% were seen once. Clones ranked in the top ten supply around 3% of the sample.

The data were obtained in a study of cytomegalovirus exposure and HLA in healthy donors (dated by TCRdb to 2016 to 2017). For the study in its entirety: An earlier analysis of 550 to 700 of the donors reported about 250 Gb of sequence data and some 120 million unique TCR beta sequences from about 179 million T cells. An early release covering some 640 HLA-typed donors comprised about 290 gigabases of sequencing data and around 86 million unique TCR sequences. Of the 398 genotyped donors, approximately 83% fell in the genetic ancestry cluster associated with self-reported Caucasian donors. The aim of the study was to test whether cataloging public T cell receptors could identify signatures of past pathogen exposure. The study profiled the T cell repertoires of hundreds of subjects by immunosequencing and related them to cytomegalovirus serostatus. In addition to the first cohort of around 670 subjects, a separate validation cohort of 120 different subjects was used. To predict cytomegalovirus infection status, the study brought together high-throughput TCR immunosequencing, statistical association of individual TCRs with disease status, and machine learning. In a later analysis, previously published TCR beta repertoires from several hundred donors were re-analyzed and high-resolution HLA genotyping was added so that TCR occurrence patterns could be studied. Rather than drawing on any new phenotypic data, the later analysis identified candidate immune exposures from TCR beta sequences and the way those sequences occurred across donors. An earlier analysis of around 580 of the donors used high-throughput TCR beta sequencing to judge whether each TCR beta V gene segment behaved as functional or pseudogenic. Donor age, sex, ethnicity and CMV serostatus were compiled alongside the repertoire data. Genome-wide SNP genotypes for about three fifths of the roughly 700 donors were used in a later genetic analysis, which treated that subset as a discovery cohort. All discovery cohort repertoires had been generated using a single sequencing platform. Class I and class II HLA loci were covered by the typing at four-digit resolution. The number of typed donors differed by locus: roughly 620-630 for A, B, C, DRB1 and DQB1; 522 for DQA1; fewer than 610 for DPA1; and about 450 for DPB1. Because of strong linkage in the cohort, roughly five DR-DQ haplotypes were treated as single units for association and clustering. On average, 235,054 unique TCR beta nucleotide sequences were sequenced per donor among a few hundred genotyped donors of the cohort, with about 19% of those sequences being non-productive. Here is what the overall study found, with its caveats: Linkage disequilibrium might explain the correlated functional status among segregating V segments, but an unknown experimental factor could not be ruled out. A few of the identified cytomegalovirus-associated TCR beta chains were confirmed in vitro to be specific for cytomegalovirus antigens. Roughly 17 rarely observed V segments, including chromosome 9 orphons, were excluded from the earlier analysis of about 610 of the donors because counts were too low. A later analysis associated about 17,000 TCR beta sequences with specific HLA alleles at a false discovery rate of 0.05. The authors suggested that the approach could potentially be generalized to other disease states and immunological phenotypes. Assigning TCR associations to individual alleles was difficult when HLA alleles, especially DR and DQ, strongly co-occurred. The only immune exposure information available for the cohort was CMV serostatus. The study gave a list of some 150 TCR beta chains associated with cytomegalovirus. A cluster of highly shared sequence variants was judged likely to be a technical artifact of the sequencing pipeline. Several of the top co-occurrence clusters appeared to be linked to parvovirus B19, influenza, CMV and Epstein-Barr virus, according to a later analysis. In a later analysis, most CMV-associated TCR beta chains were found to appear HLA-restricted, with HLA associations seemingly driven largely by CMV exposure. Because HLA typing was unavailable for some donors at each locus, only the typed subset was used in association tests. Presence/absence analyses assumed roughly uniform sequencing depth across donors, an assumption that may not hold. An association between a missense DCLRE1C variant and V-gene and J-gene trimming of TCR beta chains was found in a later genetic analysis and replicated in an independent cohort. In a later analysis, the rate of TCR association differed among HLA loci, with DRB1 alleles having the most associated TCRs and HLA-C alleles having the fewest. Broadly in line with IMGT annotations, most TCR beta V segments showed up in productive rearrangements about 87% or about 30% of the time in an earlier analysis of 450 to 600 of the donors. Cytomegalovirus status was reported to be diagnosed by the classifier with high specificity and sensitivity in both the original and validation cohorts. In a later genetic analysis, fewer N-insertions in productive TCRs were reported among donors in an Asian-associated ancestry cluster than the approximately 710-donor mean. Compared with equally common non-associated chains, HLA-associated TCR beta chains in a later analysis were more clonally expanded and had lower generation probabilities. The cohort was sequenced for TCR beta chains only, and without alpha or paired-chain data the features that could be detected were limited. Some IMGT-functional V segments, including TRBV6-2 and TRBV6-3, could not be told apart with the 87-base-pair reads, so those segments were excluded. Most TCR sequences were seen in very few donors, while some public TCRs were found in many individuals. A further reported finding was that TCR beta sequences accurately predicted the HLA-A and HLA-B alleles for most subjects in the first cohort.

The CDR3 starts with the cysteine, ends with the phenylalanine, and has 14 residues. The CDR3 DNA has 42 bases and is translated from base 1. Relative to germline, V is 3 bases shorter and J is 0 bases shorter, with 9 bases between their ends. The germline V gene encodes CDR1 SNHLY and CDR2 FYNNEI. The V gene is TRBV2 and the J gene is TRBJ2-7, and the D gene may be TRBD1, 6 bases matching. This receptor was taken from a man between 35 and 55 years old in good health and CMV-seronegative. Source material: PBMCs. The DNA sequence is given as TGTGCCAGCAGTGAGGGGACACACTCCTACGAGCAGTACTTC. It translates as CASSEGTHSYEQYF.